A selection of T cell receptor beta chains follows, all from one sample in a study of cytomegalovirus exposure and HLA in healthy donors. Libraries were prepared by immunoSEQ multiplex PCR; TCRdb keeps only in-frame clonotypes and omits some of them. The sample lists 150,000 or so clones, under 80% occurring once. The specimen was PBMCs. The receptors come from a human donor in good health. CDR3s include the opening cysteine and the closing phenylalanine or tryptophan.

v_gene	j_gene	CDR3aa
TRBV15	TRBJ2-7	CATSRDRVEDPTGLLGEQYF
TRBV6-5	TRBJ1-2	CASSRGQNTPYGYTF
TRBV29-1	TRBJ1-1	CSVSGLWEAFF
TRBV9	TRBJ2-3	CASSQGQSTDTQYF
TRBV5-1	NA	CASRTSGGDSSYEQYF
TRBV6-5	TRBJ1-2	CASRSTGGAGYGYTF
TRBV5-4	TRBJ1-4	CASSMGRRRLATNEKLFF
TRBV9	TRBJ1-5	CASSPRAWSNQPQHF
TRBV7-2	TRBJ2-1	CASSLLGQTYNEQFF
TRBV5-1	TRBJ2-6	CASSLGTGANVLTF
TRBV29-1	TRBJ2-3	CSVSGRAADTQYF
TRBV6-1	TRBJ2-5	CASSEGLAANQETQYF
TRBV7-9	TRBJ1-5	CASSQGTRRNQPQHF
TRBV7-9	TRBJ2-2	CASSLGGGRSTGELFF
TRBV7-2	TRBJ2-1	CASSLTSGGSEQFF
TRBV21-1	TRBJ2-3	CASNSRQGVRDTQYF
TRBV9	TRBJ1-4	CASSPGTGLSEKLFF
TRBV25-1	TRBJ1-1	CASNEFGMGGEAFF
TRBV11-2	TRBJ2-7	CASSYLGRDTPYEQYF
TRBV27	TRBJ1-2	CASSYRSGRADGYTF
TRBV2	TRBJ1-1	CASSGPTGSSTEAFF
TRBV6-1	TRBJ1-2	CASSEAPGQGDDYTF
TRBV2	TRBJ1-1	CASSDPREHTEAFF
TRBV29-1	TRBJ2-1	CSGSLLYEQFF
TRBV13	TRBJ1-1	CASSLRGRGRGTEAFF